A selection of T cell receptor beta chains follows, all from one sample in a study of T cells in Graves' hyperthyroidism and ophthalmopathy. TCRdb called the multiplex PCR reads again in MiXCR, with one record for every CDR3 protein. Here the sample spans hundreds of thousands of distinct CDR3 sequences, less than 30% being singletons. Sequencing was carried out using blood. Receptor source: a man aged 35 to 55 with Graves' hyperthyroidism that later progressed to Graves' ophthalmopathy. Both conserved end residues are trimmed from each CDR3. The order of the fields is V gene, J gene, CDR3 protein.

>TRBV29-1|TRBJ2-5
SVEDWGGDTREETQY
>TRBV15|TRBJ2-7
ATQDPGHTYEQY
>TRBV29-1|TRBJ2-3
SVGSIRSTDTQY
>TRBV13|TRBJ2-7
ASTNWGGRVTYEQY
>TRBV6-1|TRBJ1-1
ASSVLVREVNTEAF
>TRBV20-1|TRBJ2-5
SARESSETQY
>TRBV25-1|TRBJ1-2
ASSEIGQGGYT
>TRBV6-1|TRBJ1-2
ASSDWGPNYGYT
>TRBV15|TRBJ1-1
ATSRVENTEAF
>TRBV11-1|TRBJ2-7
ASSQLAGGGDYEQY
>TRBV19|TRBJ2-7
ASSPGAGDYEQY
>TRBV20-1|TRBJ2-5
SAQSRDKFQETQY
>TRBV5-1|TRBJ2-7
SHEGAHEQY
>TRBV6-5|TRBJ1-3
ASSSSLSQRTGNTIY
>TRBV12-3/TRBV12-4|TRBJ2-7
ASRRSGRSIEQY
>TRBV18|TRBJ1-2
ASSPPGNRFGYT
>TRBV6-5|TRBJ2-7
ASSYSDRDYEQY
>TRBV18|TRBJ1-3
ASSPRLTDSGNTIY
>TRBV19|TRBJ1-5
ASSAFGTASNQPQH
>TRBV20-1|TRBJ2-5
SARDPRGYETQY
>TRBV5-1|TRBJ1-2
ASSIGVDKFNGYT
>TRBV27|TRBJ1-5
ASSYGAEQPQH
>TRBV11-2|TRBJ2-5
ASTQDSETQY
>TRBV11-2|TRBJ2-2
ASRPIRGAAGGELF
>TRBV24-1|TRBJ1-5
ATSDPGQSNQPQH
>TRBV12-3/TRBV12-4|TRBJ1-5
ASRPGTGLYSNQPQH
>TRBV12-3/TRBV12-4|TRBJ1-3
ASSLGNTIY
>TRBV28|TRBJ1-2
ASSENKANYGYT
>TRBV5-1|TRBJ2-2
ASTQGLAGVATGELF
>TRBV15|TRBJ2-5
ATSSSSPFDQY
>TRBV11-2|TRBJ2-5
ASSQGGTSGGETQY
>TRBV12-5|TRBJ1-1
ASGLVGGAFTEAF
>TRBV19|TRBJ2-2
ASMWIAAPGTGELF
>TRBV3-1|TRBJ1-1
ASSQTGGRKAF
>TRBV5-1|TRBJ2-7
ASSLVLAGGPGSYEQY
>TRBV5-1|TRBJ2-7
VSRTSVGPYEQY
>TRBV12-3/TRBV12-4|TRBJ1-2
ASSPTGGENGYT
>TRBV7-3|TRBJ2-2
ASSSQGNTGELF
>TRBV12-3/TRBV12-4|TRBJ1-2
ASSWDRASYGYT
>TRBV30|TRBJ2-7
AWSVPPQIYEQY
>TRBV29-1|TRBJ2-5
SVTPPRSGETQY
>TRBV28|TRBJ1-5
ASNYTTGTPNQPQH
>TRBV12-3/TRBV12-4|TRBJ2-7
ASSRDFHEQY
>TRBV20-1|TRBJ2-7
SARDQAVGYYEQY
>TRBV2|TRBJ2-4
ASSEDSASGPKNIQY
>TRBV2|TRBJ1-1
ASGMLRANTEAF
>TRBV12-3/TRBV12-4|TRBJ2-7
ASSMDINYEQY
>TRBV28|TRBJ2-7
ASTSNRVHYLYEQY
>TRBV7-2|TRBJ2-7
ASRTPYHEQY
>TRBV7-2|TRBJ1-1
ASSLIGGLGTEAF
>TRBV28|TRBJ2-7
ASSLSGGRRYEQY
>TRBV28|TRBJ1-2
ASRGDRFSLYGYT
>TRBV9|TRBJ2-7
ASSGPSGRQADYEQY